The source of this T cell receptor beta chain is a study of cytomegalovirus exposure and HLA in healthy donors. The PCR ran on 60 Vbeta and 13 Jbeta primers. Assay used: immunoSEQ multiplex PCR; TCRdb lists only in-frame clones, some missing. The table has over 150,000 clones, 75% to 85% seen once. General observations from the study: Looking again later, the authors saw that most CMV-associated TCR beta chains seemed HLA-restricted. Whilst most TCR sequences proved rare, a subset of public TCRs occurred across many donors.

The CDR3 loop spans 15 amino acids. V lost 5 bases and J lost 3; bases outside the gene matches: 6. Germline V CDR1 and CDR2: MDHEN, SYDVKM. Points on this clone: Its antigen is currently unknown.

The origin of this receptor is a man aged 50-59 years in good health and CMV-seropositive. This rearrangement joins TRBV28 to TRBJ2-1, with 8 bases matching TRBD2. The sequencing sample was made of PBMCs. The CDR3 DNA follows: TGTGCCAGCAGTCCGGGCGGGAGGAACTACAATGAGCAGTTCTTC. Its translation: CASSPGGRNYNEQFF.